These 8 T cell receptor beta chains were sequenced from one sample in a study of T cells in Graves' hyperthyroidism and ophthalmopathy. There were TCR beta CDR3 regions amplified from RNA transcripts. HTBI primers drove first-round RT-PCR of the TCR CDR3. MiXCR, run by TCRdb on the multiplex PCR reads, gives a single entry per CDR3 protein. The sample yields a few hundred thousand distinct CDR3 sequences, around 46% seen once. Source material: peripheral blood or thyroid tissue (not recorded which). The receptor source for this set is an adult woman with Graves' disease, either hyperthyroidism or ophthalmopathy (not recorded which).

In DNA, the CDR3 is TGCAGTGCTAGAGTGGCAAATAGGGATGAAAAACTGTTTTTT. Protein sequence: CSARVANRDEKLFF. The J gene is TRBJ1-4, the V gene TRBV20-1, with D hard to call. Germline loops: CDR1 DFQATT, CDR2 SNEGSKA (reference sequence). This CDR3 spans 14 amino acids. Trimming pared 1 base from V and 6 bases from J, leaving 12 bases between.

Comment on this clonotype: An end of the junction does not agree with germline; a read error may underlie this. The gene calls are TRBV18 and TRBJ1-5; a possible D gene is TRBD1 (5 bases). This CDR3 has 13 amino acids. The germline V gene encodes CDR1 KGHSH and CDR2 LQKENI. The CDR3 DNA sequence: TGTGCCGGCTCTAAGCAGGGTGATCAGCCCCAGCATTTT. This codes for CAGSKQGDQPQHF. Full variable domain (outside the CDR3, taken from reference TRBV18 and TRBJ1-5): NAGVMQNPRHLVRRRGQEARLRCSPMKGHSHVYWYRQLPEEGLKFMVYLQKENIIDESGMPKERFSAEFPKEGPSILRIQQVVRGDSAAYFCAGSKQGDQPQHFGDGTRLSIL.

V is TRBV7-2 and J is TRBJ1-2, with 8 bases identical to TRBD1. Germline V CDR1 and CDR2: SGHTA, FQGNSA. The CDR3 covers 15 residues. The trim removed 6 bases at V and 8 bases at J, leaving 14 bases unmatched. The CDR3: CASSKDRGETVGYTF. Here the CDR3 DNA reads TGTGCCAGCAGTAAAGACAGGGGCGAGACCGTCGGCTACACCTTC.

This clonotype was recorded at least ten times. This rearrangement joins TRBV9 to TRBJ2-2; D unclear. Trimming shortened V by 3 bases and J by 7 bases, and 4 bases separated the two germline ends. This CDR3 has 11 amino acids. Germline V gives CDR1 SGDLS, CDR2 YYNGEE. The CDR3 loop is CASSAGGELFF. CDR3 nucleotide sequence: TGTGCCAGCAGCGCGGGCGGGGAGCTGTTTTTT.

V and J are TRBV7-2 and TRBJ1-5; 7 bases agree with TRBD1. The V gene's germline CDR1 is SGHTA and CDR2 FQGNSA. Trimming at V came to 1 base and at J to 2 bases, leaving 8 bases not matched to a gene. The CDR3 spans 17 residues. Here the CDR3 DNA reads TGTGCCAGCAGCTTAGAAGTGCGGACAGGAGGCAATCAGCCCCAGCATTTT. As protein: CASSLEVRTGGNQPQHF.

This clonotype was counted ten times or more. The chain couples TRBV5-1 to TRBJ1-5; D is unresolved. Germline V CDR1 and CDR2: SGHRS, YFSETQ. The V end was cut by 5 bases, the J end by 3 bases, with 9 bases between. This CDR3 has 13 residues. The CDR3 bases are TGCGCCAGCAGGGCGGCTCTCAATCAGCCCCAGCATTTT. Residues: CASRAALNQPQHF.

In this sample, this clonotype turned up many times. V gene TRBV5-1 combines with J gene TRBJ1-3; TRBD1 might be the D (5 bases). CDR3 size: 17 residues. Germline-derived CDR1 and CDR2 are SGHRS and YFSETQ. V was shortened by 2 bases and J by 4 bases, with 19 bases between the two germline ends. The CDR3 region is CASSLQGTDSYGNTIYF. For the CDR3, the DNA is TGCGCCAGCAGCTTACAAGGGACGGACTCATACGGAAACACCATATATTTT.

The genes are TRBV2 and TRBJ1-6; 8 nucleotides agree with TRBD1. Germline values: CDR1 SNHLY, CDR2 FYNNEI. This CDR3 spans 17 amino acids. V was clipped by 5 bases and J by 9 bases; unmatched bases: 15. CDR3 sequence (DNA): TGTGCCAGCAGTCGCCATTCAGGGGGCGCGGAGGGTTCACCCCTCCACTTT. This gives the protein CASSRHSGGAEGSPLHF.